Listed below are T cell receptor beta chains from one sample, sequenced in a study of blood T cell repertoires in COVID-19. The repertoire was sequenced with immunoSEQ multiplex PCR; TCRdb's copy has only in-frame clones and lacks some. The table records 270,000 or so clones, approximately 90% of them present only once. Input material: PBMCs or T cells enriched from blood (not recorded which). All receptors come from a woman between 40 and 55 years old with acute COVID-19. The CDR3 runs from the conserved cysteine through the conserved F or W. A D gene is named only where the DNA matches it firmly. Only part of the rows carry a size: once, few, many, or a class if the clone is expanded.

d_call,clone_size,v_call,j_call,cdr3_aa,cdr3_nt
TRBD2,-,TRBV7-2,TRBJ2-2,CASSFDSGRWDGELFF,TGTGCCAGCAGTTTTGATAGCGGGAGGTGGGACGGGGAGCTGTTTTTT
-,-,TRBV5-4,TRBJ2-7,CASSSRGNYEQYF,TGTGCCAGCAGCTCCCGCGGGAATTACGAGCAGTACTTC
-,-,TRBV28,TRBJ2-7,CASSLRHYEQYF,TGTGCCAGCAGTTTAAGACACTACGAGCAGTACTTC
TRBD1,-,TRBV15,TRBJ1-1,CATSRDRLDTEAFF,TGTGCCACCAGCAGGGACAGGCTGGACACTGAAGCTTTCTTT
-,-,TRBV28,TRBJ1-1,CASSFFRRTVNTEAFF,TGTGCCAGCAGTTTTTTTCGTCGGACAGTGAACACTGAAGCTTTCTTT
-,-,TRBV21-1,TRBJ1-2,CASSDNRAVNYGYTF,TGTGCCAGCAGCGACAACAGGGCCGTTAACTATGGCTACACCTTC
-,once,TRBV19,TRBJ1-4,CASSPQGGEKLFF,TGTGCCAGTAGCCCGCAGGGAGGTGAAAAACTGTTTTTT
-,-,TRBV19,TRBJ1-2,CATNESGGRLSGYTF,TGTGCCACCAACGAGAGCGGGGGGCGACTAAGTGGCTACACCTTC
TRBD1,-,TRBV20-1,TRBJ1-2,CSASSGGSIYGYTF,TGCAGTGCTAGTTCAGGGGGCTCCATCTATGGCTACACCTTC
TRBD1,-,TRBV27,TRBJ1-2,CATRLTSGGRYGYTF,TGTGCCACCAGGTTGACGTCAGGGGGCCGCTATGGCTACACCTTC
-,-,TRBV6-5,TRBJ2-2,CASSYSPGIGTGELFF,TGTGCCAGCAGTTACTCCCCGGGGATTGGCACCGGGGAGCTGTTTTTT
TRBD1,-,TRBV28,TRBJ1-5,CASIPLMGQDINQPQHF,TGTGCCAGCATTCCTCTCATGGGACAGGACATCAATCAGCCCCAGCATTTT
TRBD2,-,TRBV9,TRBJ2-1,CASSVGLAGDNEQFF,TGTGCCAGCAGCGTAGGACTAGCGGGAGACAATGAGCAGTTCTTC
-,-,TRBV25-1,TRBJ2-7,CASGDSVTLYEQYF,TGTGCCAGCGGCGACAGTGTAACCCTCTACGAGCAGTACTTC
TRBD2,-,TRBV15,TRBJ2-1,CATSRVGSGIVYEQFF,TGTGCCACCAGCAGAGTGGGTAGCGGGATCGTGTATGAGCAGTTCTTC
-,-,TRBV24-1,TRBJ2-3,CATSDLGSAYTQYF,TGTGCCACCAGTGATTTGGGGAGTGCCTATACGCAGTATTTT
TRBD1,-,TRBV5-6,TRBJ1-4,CASSSQTGVNEKLFF,TGTGCCAGCAGCTCACAGACAGGGGTTAATGAAAAACTGTTTTTT
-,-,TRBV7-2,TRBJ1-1,CASSLQGNTEAFF,TGTGCCAGCAGCTTACAGGGTAACACTGAAGCTTTCTTT
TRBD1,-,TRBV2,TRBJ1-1,CASSLGTGGTEAFF,TGTGCCAGCTCTCTGGGGACAGGGGGCACTGAAGCTTTCTTT
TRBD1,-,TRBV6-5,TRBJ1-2,CASSRDRRNYGYTF,TGTGCCAGCAGCCGGGACAGACGTAACTATGGCTACACCTTC
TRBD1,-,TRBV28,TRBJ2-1,CASSPLQDRALPSSYNEQFF,TGTGCCAGCAGTCCCCTCCAAGACAGGGCTCTACCGAGCTCCTACAATGAGCAGTTCTTC
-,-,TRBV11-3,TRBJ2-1,CASSSLAYNEQFF,TGTGCCAGCAGTTCACTAGCCTACAATGAGCAGTTCTTC
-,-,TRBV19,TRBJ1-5,CASSMLADSNQPQHF,TGTGCCAGTAGTATGCTAGCCGATAGCAATCAGCCCCAGCATTTT
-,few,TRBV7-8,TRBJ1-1,CASSFGGSSTEAFF,TGTGCCAGCAGCTTTGGGGGGTCGAGTACTGAAGCTTTCTTT
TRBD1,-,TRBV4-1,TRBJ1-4,CASSLSGTGNEKLFF,TGCGCCAGCAGCCTTTCCGGGACAGGGAATGAAAAACTGTTTTTT
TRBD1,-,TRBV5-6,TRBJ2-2,CASSNGQGRAGELFF,TGTGCCAGCAGCAACGGACAGGGAAGGGCCGGGGAGCTGTTTTTT
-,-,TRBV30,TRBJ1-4,CAWSEKEDEKLFF,TGTGCCTGGAGTGAAAAGGAGGATGAAAAACTGTTTTTT